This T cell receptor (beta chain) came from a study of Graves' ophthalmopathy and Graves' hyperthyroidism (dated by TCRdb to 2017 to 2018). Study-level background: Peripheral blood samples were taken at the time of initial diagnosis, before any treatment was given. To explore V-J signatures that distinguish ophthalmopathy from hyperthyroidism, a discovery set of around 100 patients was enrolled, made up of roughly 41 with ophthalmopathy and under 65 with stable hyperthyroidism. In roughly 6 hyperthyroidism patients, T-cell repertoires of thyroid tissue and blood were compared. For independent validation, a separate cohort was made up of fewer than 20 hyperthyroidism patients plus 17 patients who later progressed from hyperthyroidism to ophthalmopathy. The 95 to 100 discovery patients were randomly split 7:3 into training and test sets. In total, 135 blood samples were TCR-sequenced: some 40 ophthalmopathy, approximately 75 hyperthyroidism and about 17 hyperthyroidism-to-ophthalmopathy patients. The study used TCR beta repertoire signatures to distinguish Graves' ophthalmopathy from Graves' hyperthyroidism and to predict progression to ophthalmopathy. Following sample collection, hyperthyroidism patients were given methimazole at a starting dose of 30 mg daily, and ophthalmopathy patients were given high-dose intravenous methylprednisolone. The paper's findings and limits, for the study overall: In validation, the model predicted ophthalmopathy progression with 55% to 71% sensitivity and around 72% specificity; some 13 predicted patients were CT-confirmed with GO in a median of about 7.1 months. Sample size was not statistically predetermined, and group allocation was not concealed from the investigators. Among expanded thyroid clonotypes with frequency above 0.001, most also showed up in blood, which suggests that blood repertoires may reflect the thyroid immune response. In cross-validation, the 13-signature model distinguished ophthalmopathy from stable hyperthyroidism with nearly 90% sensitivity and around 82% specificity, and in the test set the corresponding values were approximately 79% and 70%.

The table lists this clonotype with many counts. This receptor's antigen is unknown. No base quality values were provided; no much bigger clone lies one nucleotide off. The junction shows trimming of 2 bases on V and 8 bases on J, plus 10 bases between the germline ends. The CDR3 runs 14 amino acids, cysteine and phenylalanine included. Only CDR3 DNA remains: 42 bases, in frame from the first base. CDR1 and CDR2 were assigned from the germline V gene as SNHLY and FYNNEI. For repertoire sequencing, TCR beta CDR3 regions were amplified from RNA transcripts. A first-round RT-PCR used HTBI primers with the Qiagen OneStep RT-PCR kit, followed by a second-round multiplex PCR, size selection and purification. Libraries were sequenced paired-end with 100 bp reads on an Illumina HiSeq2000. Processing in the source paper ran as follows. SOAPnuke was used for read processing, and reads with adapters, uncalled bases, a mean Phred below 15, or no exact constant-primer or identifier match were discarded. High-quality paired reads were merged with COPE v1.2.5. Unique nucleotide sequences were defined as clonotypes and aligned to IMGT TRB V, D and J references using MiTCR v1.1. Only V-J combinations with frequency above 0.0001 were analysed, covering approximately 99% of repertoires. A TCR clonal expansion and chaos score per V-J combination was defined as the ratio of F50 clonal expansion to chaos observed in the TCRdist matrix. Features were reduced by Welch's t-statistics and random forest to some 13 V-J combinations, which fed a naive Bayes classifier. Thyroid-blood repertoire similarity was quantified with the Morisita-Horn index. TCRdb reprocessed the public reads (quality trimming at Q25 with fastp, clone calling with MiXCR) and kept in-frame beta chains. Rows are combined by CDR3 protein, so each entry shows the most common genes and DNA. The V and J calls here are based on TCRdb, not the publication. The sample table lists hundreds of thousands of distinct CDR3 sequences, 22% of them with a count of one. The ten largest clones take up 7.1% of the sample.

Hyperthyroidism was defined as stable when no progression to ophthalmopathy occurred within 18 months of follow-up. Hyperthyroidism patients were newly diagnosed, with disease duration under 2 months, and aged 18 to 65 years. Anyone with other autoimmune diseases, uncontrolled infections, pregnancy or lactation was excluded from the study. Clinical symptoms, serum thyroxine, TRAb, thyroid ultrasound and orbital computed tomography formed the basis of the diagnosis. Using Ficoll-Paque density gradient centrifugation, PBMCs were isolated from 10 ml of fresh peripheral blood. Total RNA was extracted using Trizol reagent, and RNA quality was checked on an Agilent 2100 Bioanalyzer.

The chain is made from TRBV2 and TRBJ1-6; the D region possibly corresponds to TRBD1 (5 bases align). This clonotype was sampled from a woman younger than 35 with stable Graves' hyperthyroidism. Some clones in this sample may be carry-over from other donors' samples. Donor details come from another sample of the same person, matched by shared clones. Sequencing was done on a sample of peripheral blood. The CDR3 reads CASSEQGRDSPLHF. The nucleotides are TGTGCCAGCAGTGAACAGGGTAGGGATTCACCCCTCCACTTT.